This T cell receptor (beta chain) came from a study of identical twins. The CDR3 loop spans 12 amino acids. The germline V and J ends were trimmed by 6 bases and 8 bases, with 13 bases remaining between them. Per germline, CDR1 MNHNS and CDR2 SASEGT. Notes on the study in general: Excess low generation probability was seen in twin-shared out-of-frame alpha sequences. For out-of-frame beta sequences, excess twin sharing was weaker. In cord blood, abundant beta clonotypes had fewer insertions; memory showed no trend. Donors were not followed over many years; analysis was cross-sectional.

One entry per CDR3 protein results from TCRdb running MiXCR on the 5' RACE reads. The sample yields about 530,000 distinct CDR3 sequences, roughly 15% seen once. This clonotype was seen more than once but under ten times. Antigen: not known. These data also formed part of another study, on yellow fever vaccine responses in identical twins.

The sequenced sample consisted of CD4+ T cells sorted from blood. This rearrangement joins TRBV6-1 to TRBJ1-2; unclear D gene. This clonotype originated in a woman between 18 and 30 years old in good health. The CDR3 protein is CASSAGLWGYTF. DNA of the CDR3: TGTGCCAGCAGCGCGGGTCTGTGGGGCTACACCTTC.